This T cell receptor (beta chain) was captured by sequencing in a study of blood T cell repertoires in COVID-19. Study-wide context: T cells, B-cell-depleted T cells, or PBMCs supplied cDNA or gDNA.

Everyone who took part was roughly 18 to 89 years old, and they came from about 23 US areas. Participant-reported clinical history was the basis for cohort assignment. Clones were sequenced by immunoSEQ multiplex PCR, and TCRdb holds only the in-frame ones, with some missing. The sample consists of 140,000 to 150,000 clones, around 82% of them appearing once. The CDR3 has 14 residues. The trim removed 4 bases at V and 6 bases at J, leaving 3 bases unmatched. CDR1 is LNHDA and CDR2 is SQIVND in the germline V gene (reference sequence). This sequence was found in a woman in her forties or fifties who had recovered from COVID-19. The chain links TRBV19 to TRBJ2-3; TRBD2 matches 11 bases. Specimen: PBMCs or T cells enriched from blood (not recorded which). CDR3 residues: CASSNSGGDDTQYF. As DNA, the CDR3 is TGTGCCAGTAGTAATAGCGGGGGGGATGATACGCAGTATTTT.